This T cell receptor (beta chain) was identified during a study of CD8 T cells in Susac syndrome. After extraction with the RNeasy kit, roughly 0.45 to 1 ug of the RNA was reverse transcribed using random hexamers. TCRdb reprocessed the immunoSEQ multiplex PCR reads via MiXCR and lists one record per CDR3 protein. The sample lists 120,000 or so distinct CDR3 sequences, roughly 94% occurring once. TCR beta from blood CD8+ and CD4+ T cells was sequenced. In germline, CDR1 is DFQATT, CDR2 SNEGSKA (reference sequence). V lost 2 bases and J lost 6; bases outside the gene matches: 6. This CDR3 has 14 amino acids.

The sequencing input was CD4+ T cells from PBMCs. This clonotype originated in a human donor with multiple sclerosis. The V and J genes are TRBV20-1 and TRBJ2-2; 7 nucleotides match TRBD1. The CDR3 region is CSARSQGSAGELFF. CDR3 nucleotides: TGCAGTGCTAGATCACAGGGGAGTGCCGGGGAGCTGTTTTTT.